Below are 4 T cell receptor beta chains sequenced from a single sample in a study of blood T cell repertoires in COVID-19. Clones were sequenced by immunoSEQ multiplex PCR, and TCRdb holds only the in-frame ones, with some missing. The data contain around 320,000 clones, about nine tenths of them singletons. The specimen sequenced was peripheral blood. The receptors stem from a man younger than 30 with active or convalescent COVID-19.

This chain connects TRBV2 to TRBJ1-1; the D gene is possibly TRBD1 (5 bases). The V gene's germline CDR1 is SNHLY and CDR2 FYNNEI. The V gene lost 6 bases and the J gene lost 9 bases, with 8 bases spanning the gap. The CDR3 consists of 10 residues. CDR3 amino acids: CASRGGKAFF. CDR3 DNA: TGTGCCAGCAGGGGGGGAAAAGCTTTCTTT.

This chain connects TRBV13 to TRBJ1-3, with D unclear. There are 14 residues in the CDR3. V dropped 3 bases and J dropped 0 bases, with 6 bases sitting between them. CDR1 PRHDT and CDR2 FYEKMQ come from the germline V gene (reference sequence). CDR3 region: CASSFDYSGNTIYF. DNA for the CDR3: TGTGCCAGCAGCTTCGACTACTCTGGAAACACCATATATTTT.

The V call is TRBV9, the J call TRBJ1-1, with D perhaps matching TRBD1 (5 bases). The germline CDR1 and CDR2 sequences are SGDLS and YYNGEE. The CDR3 length is 13 residues. Trimming took 4 bases from V and 8 from J, leaving 15 bases between them. CDR3 sequence (DNA): TGTGCCAGCAGCCCCCTGGGGCAGGAGGAAGCTTTCTTT. This gives the protein CASSPLGQEEAFF.

The V and J genes are TRBV27 and TRBJ1-5, with a possible D match to TRBD1 (6 bases). CDR3 length: 15 residues. The germline V and J ends were trimmed by 5 bases and 1 base, with 12 bases remaining between them. Germline V lookup: CDR1 MNHEY, CDR2 SMNVEV (reference sequence). CDR3 region: CASSPGTGSNQPQHF. The CDR3 nucleotides are TGTGCCAGCAGTCCGGGTACAGGGAGCAATCAGCCCCAGCATTTT.